This is a list of T cell receptor beta chains from one sample in a study of T cell responses to AZD1222 COVID-19 vaccine. Profiling relied on immunoSEQ multiplex PCR, and the TCRdb table lists in-frame clones only, not all of them. The sample has under 150,000 clones, roughly 89% seen once; the top ten hold about 1.1%. Material: peripheral blood, obtained 28 days after the second AZD1222 dose. The receptors come from an adult who received the AZD1222 COVID-19 vaccine. Each CDR3 is given with its conserved first and last residue. Fields, in order: V gene, J gene, CDR3 protein.

v_gene: TRBV9
j_gene: TRBJ1-1
CDR3aa: CASSVDQNTEAFF

v_gene: TRBV6-6
j_gene: TRBJ2-5
CDR3aa: CASSFTEKTQYF

v_gene: TRBV28
j_gene: TRBJ2-1
CDR3aa: CASRLLGLVGEQFF

v_gene: TRBV5-6
j_gene: TRBJ1-3
CDR3aa: CASSLVARADTIYF

v_gene: TRBV11-2
j_gene: TRBJ2-7
CDR3aa: CASSPDVAGGGEQYF

v_gene: TRBV18
j_gene: TRBJ1-1
CDR3aa: CASSPREGQNTEAFF

v_gene: TRBV28
j_gene: TRBJ1-2
CDR3aa: CASSLDRYQLHYGYTF

v_gene: TRBV7-9
j_gene: TRBJ2-7
CDR3aa: CASSPMGDSSYEQYF

v_gene: TRBV5-8
j_gene: TRBJ1-1
CDR3aa: CASSFYRAPEAFF

v_gene: TRBV19
j_gene: TRBJ1-5
CDR3aa: CASRLGIGSNQPQHF

v_gene: TRBV5-1
j_gene: TRBJ1-3
CDR3aa: CASSLGQAGNTIYF